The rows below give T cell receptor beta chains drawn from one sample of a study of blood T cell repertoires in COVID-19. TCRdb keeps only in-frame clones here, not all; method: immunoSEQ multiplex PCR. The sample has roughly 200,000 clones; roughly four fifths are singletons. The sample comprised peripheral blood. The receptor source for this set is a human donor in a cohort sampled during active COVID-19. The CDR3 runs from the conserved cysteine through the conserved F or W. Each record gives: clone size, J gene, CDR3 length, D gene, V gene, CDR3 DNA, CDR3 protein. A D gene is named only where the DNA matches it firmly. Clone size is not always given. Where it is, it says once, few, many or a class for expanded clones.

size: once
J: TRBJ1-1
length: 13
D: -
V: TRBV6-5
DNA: TGTGCCAGCAGACAGGGTTTGAACACTGAAGCTTTCTTT
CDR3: CASRQGLNTEAFF

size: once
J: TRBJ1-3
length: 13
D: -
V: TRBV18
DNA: TGTGCCAGCTCACCAGGGCTCGGAAACACCATATATTTT
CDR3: CASSPGLGNTIYF

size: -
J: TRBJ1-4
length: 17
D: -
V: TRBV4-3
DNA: TGCGCCAGCAGCCAAGATCGTCACAGGGAGGGGGGTGAAAAACTGTTTTTT
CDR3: CASSQDRHREGGEKLFF

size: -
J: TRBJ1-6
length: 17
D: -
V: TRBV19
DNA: TGTGCCAGTAGTATAGGGCGGGGGCTATCGGATTCTTCACCCCTCCACTTT
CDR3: CASSIGRGLSDSSPLHF

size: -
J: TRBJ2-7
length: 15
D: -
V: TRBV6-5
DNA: TGTGCCAGCAGTCGCCAGGGGATGCTCTCCTACGAGCAGTACTTC
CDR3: CASSRQGMLSYEQYF

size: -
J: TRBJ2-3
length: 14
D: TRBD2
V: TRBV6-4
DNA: TGTGCCAGCAGTGACCTAGCGGGTACAGATACGCAGTATTTT
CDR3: CASSDLAGTDTQYF

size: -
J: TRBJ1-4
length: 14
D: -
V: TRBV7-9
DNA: TGTGCCAGCAGCTTTTCAGGGCAAGGTGAAAAACTGTTTTTT
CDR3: CASSFSGQGEKLFF

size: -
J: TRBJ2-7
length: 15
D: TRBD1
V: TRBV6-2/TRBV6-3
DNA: TGTGCCAGCAGTAGGCCGGACAGGGGGGCCTACGAGCAGTACTTC
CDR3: CASSRPDRGAYEQYF

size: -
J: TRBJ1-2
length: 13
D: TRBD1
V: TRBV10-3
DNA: TGTGCCATCATGGGGCAGGGGGAAAATGGCTACACCTTC
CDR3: CAIMGQGENGYTF

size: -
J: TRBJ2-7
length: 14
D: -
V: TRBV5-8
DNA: TGTGCCAGCAGCTTGGGTGACACCTCCTACGAGCAGTACTTC
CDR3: CASSLGDTSYEQYF

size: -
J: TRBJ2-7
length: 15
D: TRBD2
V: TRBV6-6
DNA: TGTGCCAGCAGCCGTAGCGGGACGGAACCCTACGAGCAGTACTTC
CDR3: CASSRSGTEPYEQYF

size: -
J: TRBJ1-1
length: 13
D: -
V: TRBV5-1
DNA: TGCGCCAGCAGCTCCCAGGGGAGCACTGAAGCTTTCTTT
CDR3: CASSSQGSTEAFF

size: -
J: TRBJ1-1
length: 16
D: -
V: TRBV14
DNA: TGTGCCAGCAGCCAAGTTACCGGGACTTCGAGAACTGAAGCTTTCTTT
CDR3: CASSQVTGTSRTEAFF

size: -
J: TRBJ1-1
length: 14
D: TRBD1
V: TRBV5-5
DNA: TGTGCCAGCAGGCAGGGGGCGCAGAACACTGAAGCTTTCTTT
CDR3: CASRQGAQNTEAFF

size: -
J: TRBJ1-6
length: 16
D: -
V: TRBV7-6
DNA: TGTGCCAGCAGCTTAGGGAGGGGGGGATCGAATTCACCCCTCCACTTT
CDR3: CASSLGRGGSNSPLHF

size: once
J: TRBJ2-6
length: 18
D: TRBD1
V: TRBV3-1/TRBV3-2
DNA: TGTGCCAGCAGCCAAAGCCCGGGACAGGCATCTGGGGCCAACGTCCTGACTTTC
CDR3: CASSQSPGQASGANVLTF

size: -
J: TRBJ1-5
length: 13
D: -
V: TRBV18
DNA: TGTGCCAGCTCTTATCAGGGTGATCAGCCCCAGCATTTT
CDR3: CASSYQGDQPQHF

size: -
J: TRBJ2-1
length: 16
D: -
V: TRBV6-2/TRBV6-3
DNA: TGTGCCAGCAGTTACAGGGCTAGCAGCTACTACAATGAGCAGTTCTTC
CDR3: CASSYRASSYYNEQFF

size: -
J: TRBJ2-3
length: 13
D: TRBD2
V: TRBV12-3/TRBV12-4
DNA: TGTGCCAGCAGTGGGACTAGTTGGGATACGCAGTATTTT
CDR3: CASSGTSWDTQYF

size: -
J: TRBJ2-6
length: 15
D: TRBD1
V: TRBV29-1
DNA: TGCAGCGTGGGGACAGGGGTCTCTGGGGCCAACGTCCTGACTTTC
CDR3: CSVGTGVSGANVLTF

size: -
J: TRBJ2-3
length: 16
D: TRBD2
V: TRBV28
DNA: TGTGCCAGCAGTCTAACGTCTAGCGGGAGGACAGATACGCAGTATTTT
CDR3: CASSLTSSGRTDTQYF

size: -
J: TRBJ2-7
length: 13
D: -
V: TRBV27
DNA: TGTGCCAGCAGTTTAGGCAGGGCCTACGAGCAGTACTTC
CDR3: CASSLGRAYEQYF